The 26 T cell receptor beta chains presented below share a single source sample, sequenced in a study of blood T cells in healthy people across ages. PCR was performed a second time for about 6 to 12 cycles using a sample-barcoded 5' primer and a J-beta primer mix. MiXCR, run by TCRdb on the 5' RACE reads, gives a single entry per CDR3 protein. The top ten hold roughly 3.8% of the sample, which has about 800,000 distinct CDR3 sequences, approximately 25% seen once. The same data also went into a second study, on T cells of mothers and their children.

Material: blood. The receptors come from a boy aged 5-17 years in good health.

This clonotype appeared a few times. V is TRBV10-3 and J is TRBJ2-1, with 8 bases fitting TRBD2. Germline V gene sequence: CDR1 ENHRY, CDR2 SYGVKD. Trimming took 2 bases from V and 8 from J; bases not matched to a gene: 2. The CDR3 loop spans 13 amino acids. The DNA of the CDR3 is TGTGCCATCAGTGAGCCCGGGGGGGATGAGCAGTTCTTC. Its protein product is CAISEPGGDEQFF.

This clonotype has more than one count but fewer than ten. The V gene is TRBV5-1, the J gene TRBJ2-5; D gene unclear. TRBJ2-7 matches the DNA end more closely, so the J call is doubtful. The CDR3 consists of 12 residues. Germline loops: CDR1 SGHRS, CDR2 YFSETQ. CDR3 nucleotide sequence: TGCGCCAGCAGCTCCCCGTCTGACGAGCAGTACTTC. Amino acids: CASSSPSDEQYF.

In the case of this clonotype: One junction end does not reproduce the germline sequence, and a read error may be involved. The CDR3, as DNA: TGTGCCAGCAGCCTCGCGGGGGCTCAAGAGACCCAGCACTTC. Amino acids: CASSLAGAQETQHF. The chain links TRBV7-9 to TRBJ2-5; possibly TRBD2 for D (7 bases). The CDR3 totals 14 residues. Germline V gives CDR1 SEHNR, CDR2 FQNEAQ (reference sequence).

This rearrangement joins TRBV5-1 to TRBJ1-4; D perhaps matches TRBD1 (5 bases). The CDR3 runs 15 residues. CDR1 is SGHRS and CDR2 is YFSETQ in the germline V gene. Trimming shortened V by 4 bases and J by 5 bases, and 15 bases separated the two germline ends. CDR3 DNA: TGCGCCAGCAGCCGGGGGGGAGGACAAAATGAAAAACTGTTTTTT. Encoded protein: CASSRGGGQNEKLFF.

V gene TRBV24-1 combines with J gene TRBJ2-7, with a possible D match to TRBD1 (6 bases). CDR1 and CDR2 (germline): KGHDR, SFDVKD. The CDR3 loop spans 13 amino acids. V was trimmed by 3 bases and J by 5 bases, leaving 10 bases between them. CDR3 nucleotide sequence: TGTGCCACCAGTGATAAGAGGGGGAACGAGCAGTACTTC. This gives the protein CATSDKRGNEQYF.

This chain uses TRBV5-1 with TRBJ2-1; 14 nucleotides line up with TRBD2. After removal of 0 bases from V and 2 bases from J, the junction contained 7 bases not matched to a gene. Germline V gene lookup returns CDR1 SGHRS and CDR2 YFSETQ. The CDR3 spans 19 residues. The CDR3 reads CASSLVGLAGEVAYNEQFF. The CDR3 DNA follows: TGCGCCAGCAGCTTGGTGGGACTAGCGGGAGAGGTCGCCTACAATGAGCAGTTCTTC.

This clonotype came up a few times. The chain combines TRBV7-9 with TRBJ1-1, with a tentative D call TRBD1 (5 bases). The CDR3 extends over 11 amino acids. Germline-derived CDR1 and CDR2 are SEHNR and FQNEAQ (reference sequence). V dropped 8 bases and J dropped 7 bases, with 11 bases sitting between them. CDR3 bases: TGTGCCAGCCTTGGGGGGAATGAAGCTTTCTTT. Translated, it gives CASLGGNEAFF.

The sample holds a few counts of this clonotype. The chain employs TRBV6-1 and TRBJ2-3, with unresolved D. V dropped 1 base and J dropped 2 bases, with 7 bases sitting between them. The CDR3 consists of 14 residues. Germline-derived CDR1 and CDR2 are MNHNS and SASEGT. CDR3 sequence: CASSEGTATDTQYF. The CDR3 nucleotides read TGTGCCAGCAGTGAAGGTACTGCCACAGATACGCAGTATTTT.

In this sample, this clonotype turned up a few times. The CDR3 is CSVNRGGNYGYTF. In DNA form, the CDR3 reads TGCAGCGTTAACAGGGGTGGGAACTATGGCTACACCTTC. The chain carries TRBV29-1 and TRBJ1-2; 7 bases map to TRBD1. The CDR3 extends over 13 amino acids. Germline CDR1 and CDR2: SQVTM and ANQGSEA. V lost 5 bases, J lost 2 bases, and 5 bases stayed unmatched. Supplemented by reference TRBV29-1 and TRBJ1-2, the full variable domain reads SAVISQKPSRDICQRGTSLTIQCQVDSQVTMMFWYRQQPGQSLTLIATANQGSEATYESGFVIDKFPISRPNLTFSTLTVSNMSPEDSSIYLCSVNRGGNYGYTFGSGTRLTVV.

This clonotype was observed a handful of times. The chain links TRBV10-3 to TRBJ2-7; a possible D gene is TRBD1 (5 bases). V lost 4 bases, J lost 0 bases, and 22 bases lay in between. CDR1 and CDR2 from the germline V gene are ENHRY and SYGVKD. CDR3 length equals 18 residues. CDR3 protein: CAISVSWAGILGSYEQYF. The CDR3 DNA sequence: TGTGCCATCAGTGTGTCGTGGGCAGGGATATTGGGCTCCTACGAGCAGTACTTC.

This sequence joins TRBV20-1 and TRBJ2-7, with D perhaps TRBD2 (6 bases). V was pared by 0 bases and J by 3 bases, with 15 bases between. Germline V lookup: CDR1 DFQATT, CDR2 SNEGSKA (reference sequence). The CDR3 loop spans 15 amino acids. The CDR3, as DNA: TGCAGTGCTAGAGACATCCGGGAGACGCTCTACGAGCAGTACTTC. It yields the protein CSARDIRETLYEQYF.

This clonotype turned up a few times. The genes are TRBV9 and TRBJ2-2, with TRBD2 identical over 14 bases. Germline lookup yields CDR1 SGDLS and CDR2 YYNGEE. The CDR3 contains 18 residues. Trimming at V came to 2 bases and at J to 1 base, leaving 4 bases not matched to a gene. DNA of the CDR3: TGTGCCAGCAGCGTGGGACTAGCGGGAGACAAGAACACCGGGGAGCTGTTTTTT. This codes for CASSVGLAGDKNTGELFF.

The chain carries TRBV20-1 and TRBJ2-3, with 16 bases that match TRBD2. Germline V gives CDR1 DFQATT, CDR2 SNEGSKA (reference sequence). This CDR3 comprises 16 residues. With 3 bases clipped from V and 10 bases from J, the junction kept 10 bases outside the gene matches. The CDR3 region is CSASSGTSGGALAQYF. The CDR3 DNA follows: TGCAGTGCTAGTTCCGGGACTAGCGGGGGGGCGCTCGCGCAGTATTTT.

The CDR3 sequence: CASSLAQQPTGELFF. For the CDR3, the DNA is TGTGCCAGCAGCTTAGCCCAGCAGCCTACCGGGGAGCTGTTTTTT. The chain is built from TRBV7-2 and TRBJ2-2; D unclear. CDR1 SGHTA and CDR2 FQGNSA come from the germline V gene. Between the trimmed V and J ends, which lost 0 bases and 5 bases, there was a span of 10 bases. This CDR3 is built from 15 residues.

The CDR3 coding sequence is TGTGCCAGCAGCGCGGACAGGCTCGGCAATCAGCCCCAGCATTTT. It encodes CASSADRLGNQPQHF. The V gene is TRBV6-2 or TRBV6-3, the J gene TRBJ1-5, with 7 nucleotides matching TRBD1. Germline CDR1 and CDR2: MNHEY and SVGEGT. Germline trimming cut 6 bases from V and 2 bases from J; bases unmatched to any gene: 7. CDR3 length: 15 residues.

This clonotype was picked up a small number of times. A read error may produce the germline difference seen at one junction end. The chain uses TRBV7-3 and TRBJ2-5; no definite D call. Germline values: CDR1 SGHTA, CDR2 FQGTGA. CDR3 size: 13 residues. CDR3 nucleotides: TGTGTCAGCAGTCCCGGCCCCTTCCAGACCCAGTACTTC. Translating it yields CVSSPGPFQTQYF.

A single count supports this clonotype. As DNA, the CDR3 is TGTGCCAGCAGCCAATTAGCGAAATCAGATACGCAGTATTTT. Translation gives CASSQLAKSDTQYF. V usage is TRBV7-2 and J usage is TRBJ2-3, with a tentative D call TRBD2 (5 bases). The CDR3 runs to 14 residues. The V end was cut by 5 bases, the J end by 4 bases, with 13 bases between. Germline loops: CDR1 SGHTA, CDR2 FQGNSA.

The rearrangement joins TRBV11-2 to TRBJ2-1, with 8 nucleotides matching TRBD1. With 2 bases clipped from V and 8 bases from J, the junction kept 8 bases outside the gene matches. The CDR3 covers 15 residues. Germline lookup yields CDR1 SGHAT and CDR2 FQNNGV. Written as DNA, the CDR3 is TGTGCCAGCAGCTTACCCCGGACAGGGTTCGATGAGCAGTTCTTC. Translated, it gives CASSLPRTGFDEQFF.

This clonotype was seen more than once but under ten times. The V call is TRBV6-5, the J call TRBJ2-2; TRBD1 might be the D (6 bases). The ends were cut back, 10 bases at V and 0 bases at J, with 9 bases in the middle. Germline CDR1 reads MNHEY; CDR2 reads SVGAGI. There are 13 residues in the CDR3. The CDR3 spells CATRTANTGELFF. DNA of the CDR3: TGTGCCACCCGGACAGCGAACACCGGGGAGCTGTTTTTT.

This clonotype was observed a handful of times. V is TRBV4-2 and J is TRBJ2-3; 8 positions match TRBD1. CDR1 is LGHNA, CDR2 YNFKEQ, per germline. This CDR3 is built from 15 residues. With 4 bases clipped from V and 2 bases from J, the junction kept 5 bases outside the gene matches. The CDR3 DNA sequence: TGTGCCAGCAGCCTAGAACAGGGGGTCACAGATACGCAGTATTTT. Its translation is CASSLEQGVTDTQYF.

This clonotype was found a few times. A much larger clone is a single base away; this may be a read error. The V gene is TRBV18, the J gene TRBJ1-4, with D uncertain. The V gene lost 4 bases and the J gene lost 10 bases, with 13 bases spanning the gap. The CDR3 loop spans 13 amino acids. Per germline, CDR1 KGHSH and CDR2 LQKENI. This CDR3 is CASSRASGGKLFF. In nucleotides, the CDR3 is TGTGCCAGCTCACGGGCCTCAGGTGGAAAACTGTTTTTT.

This clonotype was observed a handful of times. The chain joins TRBV7-9 to TRBJ1-1; D may be TRBD1 (5 bases). This CDR3 is 16 amino acids long. From germline, CDR1 is SEHNR and CDR2 FQNEAQ (reference sequence). V lost 2 bases to trimming and J lost 1 base, with 14 bases between them. Written as DNA, the CDR3 is TGTGCCAGCAGCTTAATCCCCAGGGACCCGAACACTGAAGCTTTCTTT. As protein: CASSLIPRDPNTEAFF.

The DNA for the CDR3 is TGTGCCAGCAGCTTAGGGGGGAATGAAGCTTTCTTT. It translates to CASSLGGNEAFF. The chain uses TRBV7-9 and TRBJ1-1, with D possibly TRBD1 on 5 matching bases. This CDR3 has 12 residues. The germline gives CDR1 SEHNR, CDR2 FQNEAQ (reference sequence). V lost 1 base and J lost 7, with 7 bases in between.

The sample holds a few counts of this clonotype. The CDR3 DNA reads TGTGCCAGCAGCGCCCAACAGGGGGCCGTCTCACCCCTCCACTTT. Its translation is CASSAQQGAVSPLHF. This sequence joins TRBV11-1 and TRBJ1-6, with 9 bases that match TRBD1. This CDR3 contains 15 residues. The V segment lost 5 bases and the J segment 10 bases; nucleotides outside the gene matches: 9. Per germline, CDR1 SGHAT and CDR2 FQDESV (reference sequence).

The V gene is TRBV9, the J gene TRBJ1-1; no clear D gene. Between the trimmed V and J ends, which lost 2 bases and 2 bases, there was a span of 10 bases. CDR1 SGDLS and CDR2 YYNGEE come from the germline V gene. The CDR3 covers 14 residues. CDR3 loop: CASSVTPGNTEAFF. The CDR3 DNA is TGTGCCAGCAGCGTCACCCCCGGAAACACTGAAGCTTTCTTT. Looking up the rest from reference TRBV9 and TRBJ1-1 gives the full variable domain: DSGVTQTPKHLITATGQRVTLRCSPRSGDLSVYWYQQSLDQGLQFLIQYYNGEERAKGNILERFSAQQFPDLHSELNLSSLELGDSALYFCASSVTPGNTEAFFGQGTRLTVV.

In its sample, this clonotype was seen a few times. The V gene is TRBV2, the J gene TRBJ2-5; no clear D gene. This CDR3 comprises 14 residues. Germline V gene sequence: CDR1 SNHLY, CDR2 FYNNEI. With 3 bases removed from V and 4 bases from J, the gap between germline ends came to 12 bases. CDR3 in DNA: TGTGCCAGCAGTGAGCTGGACGGGCGAGAGACCCAGTACTTC. Amino acids: CASSELDGRETQYF.